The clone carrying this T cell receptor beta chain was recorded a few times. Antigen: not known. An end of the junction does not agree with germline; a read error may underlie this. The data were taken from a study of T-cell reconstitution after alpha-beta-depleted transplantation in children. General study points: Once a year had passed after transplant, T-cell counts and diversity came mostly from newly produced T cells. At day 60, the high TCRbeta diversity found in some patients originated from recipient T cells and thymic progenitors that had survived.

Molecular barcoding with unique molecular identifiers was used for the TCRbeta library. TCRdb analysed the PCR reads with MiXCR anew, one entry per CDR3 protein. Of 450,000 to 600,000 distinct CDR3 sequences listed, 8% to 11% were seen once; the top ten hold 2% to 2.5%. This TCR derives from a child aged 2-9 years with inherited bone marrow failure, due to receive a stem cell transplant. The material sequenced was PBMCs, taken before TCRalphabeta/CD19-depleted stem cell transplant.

The CDR3 region is CSARLGGGLNYGYTF. For the CDR3, the DNA is TGCAGTGCTAGGCTTGGGGGGGGTTTGAACTACGGCTACACCTTC. This chain uses TRBV20-1 with TRBJ1-2, with D possibly being TRBD1 (5 bases). Germline CDR1 and CDR2: DFQATT and SNEGSKA (reference sequence). The CDR3 loop spans 15 amino acids.